The text below deals with one TCR beta chain. Its specificity is not known. This sample is part of a study of T-cell memory formation after mild COVID-19. Study-level information: The TCR clusters were mostly specific to one donor. General study findings and limits: Day 15 to 85 contractors were CD4/CD8 balanced; later expanders leaned CD4+.

UMIs and sample barcodes were carried by the TCR alpha and TCR beta cDNA libraries that 5'RACE produced using constant-segment primers. TCRdb reprocessed the 5' RACE reads with MiXCR, giving one entry per CDR3 protein. Among under 550,000 distinct CDR3 sequences, 15% to 20% were seen once, and the ten largest hold more than 9%. The receptor was isolated from an adult woman who had mild COVID-19 (a few samples of this study predate the infection). Cell type and time point are not known. Material: PBMCs or a T cell subset sorted from them (not recorded which).

The CDR3 nucleotides are TGTGCCAGCAGCTCACCCAGGCAGGCCACTGAAGCTTTCTTT. Translating it yields CASSSPRQATEAFF. The rearrangement joins TRBV7-8 to TRBJ1-1, with D unclear. Germline V lookup: CDR1 SGHVS, CDR2 FQNEAQ. This CDR3 region has 14 residues. The V gene lost 4 bases and the J gene lost 4 bases, with 13 bases spanning the gap.